The next 23 T cell receptor beta chains were all read from a single sample in a study of CD8+ T cells in alopecia areata. It was cDNA, reverse transcribed from extracted RNA, that served as the sequencing template. The repertoire was sequenced with immunoSEQ multiplex PCR; TCRdb's copy has only in-frame clones and lacks some. The sample records about 42,000 clones, 65% being singletons. Treatment meaning: oral pan-JAK inhibitor, 5-10 mg twice daily. The specimen was CD8+ T cells sorted from blood, collected at week 4, from a patient treated with tofacitinib. The receptor set was obtained from a human donor with alopecia areata.

V and J are TRBV5-5 and TRBJ2-7, with TRBD1 as a possible D gene (6 bases). Deletions cut 1 base from V and 6 bases from J, with 11 bases between. CDR1 is SGHKS, CDR2 YYEKEE, per germline (reference sequence). This CDR3 is built from 13 residues. CDR3 nucleotide sequence: TGTGCCAGCAGCTTGACAGGGCTCGGCGAGCAGTACTTC. Its protein is CASSLTGLGEQYF.

The chain employs TRBV19 and TRBJ1-5; 7 bases map to TRBD1. The CDR3 is 15 residues long. V shed 5 bases, J shed 4 bases, and the junction held 8 bases outside the gene matches. The germline CDR1 and CDR2 sequences are LNHDA and SQIVND (reference sequence). The CDR3 protein is CASSASGTANQPQHF. The CDR3, as DNA: TGTGCCAGTAGTGCCTCCGGGACAGCAAATCAGCCCCAGCATTTT. Complete variable domain (other parts from reference TRBV19 and TRBJ1-5): DGGITQSPKYLFRKEGQNVTLSCEQNLNHDAMYWYRQDPGQGLRLIYYSQIVNDFQKGDIAEGYSVSREKKESFPLTVTSAQKNPTAFYLCASSASGTANQPQHFGDGTRLSIL.

The sample holds a few counts of this clone. The chain has TRBV9 and TRBJ1-6, with a tentative D call TRBD1 (6 bases). This CDR3 spans 16 amino acids. Germline V gene sequence: CDR1 SGDLS, CDR2 YYNGEE. V was pared by 4 bases and J by 10 bases, with 21 bases between. The CDR3 bases are TGTGCCAGCAGCTCCCCCCTGGACAGTCTAAACTCACCCCTCCACTTT. The encoded protein is CASSSPLDSLNSPLHF.

The chain recombines TRBV29-1 with TRBJ2-5; TRBD1 matches 7 bases. V shed 8 bases and J 2 bases; nucleotides not matched to a gene: 14. This CDR3 spans 15 amino acids. Germline values: CDR1 SQVTM, CDR2 ANQGSEA. CDR3 sequence: CSSVESGQEQETQYF. The CDR3 DNA sequence: TGCAGCTCTGTCGAGAGTGGACAGGAGCAAGAGACCCAGTACTTC.

This clone was seen more than once but under ten times. CDR3 bases: TGCAGCGTTGCAGGCGGGGAGGGCTACGAGCAGTACTTC. Translating gives CSVAGGEGYEQYF. The chain uses TRBV29-1 and TRBJ2-7, with 7 nucleotides matching TRBD2. CDR1 SQVTM and CDR2 ANQGSEA come from the germline V gene. The CDR3 contains 13 residues. V was pared by 4 bases and J by 3 bases, with 6 bases of the junction left unmatched.

The chain carries TRBV7-9 and TRBJ2-7; 9 bases are a match to TRBD1. Germline V gives CDR1 SEHNR, CDR2 FQNEAQ (reference sequence). The CDR3 length is 16 residues. V trimming: 4 bases; J trimming: 2 bases; junction bases outside the gene matches: 9. CDR3 sequence (DNA): TGTGCCAGCAGCTCCCCCGGACAGGGGCTCGCCTACGAGCAGTACTTC. The encoded protein is CASSSPGQGLAYEQYF.

V and J are TRBV29-1 and TRBJ1-2, with TRBD1 matching 8 bases. Trimming removed 6 bases from V and 3 bases from J; junction bases left unmatched: 6. The CDR3 extends over 13 amino acids. Germline loops: CDR1 SQVTM, CDR2 ANQGSEA. CDR3 in amino acids: CSVSDRDDYGYTF. The CDR3 DNA is TGCAGCGTGTCGGACAGGGACGACTATGGCTACACCTTC.

The chain links TRBV14 to TRBJ2-3; D is uncertain. This CDR3 is built from 12 residues. Germline V gene data show CDR1 as SGHDN and CDR2 as FVKESK. V lost 3 bases and J 5 bases, leaving 6 bases between the germline ends. The DNA of the CDR3 is TGTGCCAGCAGCCACCGAATAGATACGCAGTATTTT. As protein: CASSHRIDTQYF.

The chain recombines TRBV5-1 with TRBJ2-7; 10 nucleotides match TRBD1. The CDR3 consists of 14 residues. V was clipped by 3 bases and J by 5 bases; unmatched bases: 5. Germline V gene sequence: CDR1 SGHRS, CDR2 YFSETQ. The CDR3 DNA reads TGCGCCAGCAGCTCCGCCGGGACAGGGGACGAGCAGTACTTC. Its translation: CASSSAGTGDEQYF. Looking up the rest from reference TRBV5-1 and TRBJ2-7 gives the full variable domain: KAGVTQTPRYLIKTRGQQVTLSCSPISGHRSVSWYQQTPGQGLQFLFEYFSETQRNKGNFPGRFSGRQFSNSRSEMNVSTLELGDSALYLCASSSAGTGDEQYFGPGTRLTVT.

V usage is TRBV30 and J usage is TRBJ1-1, with D possibly TRBD1 on 5 matching bases. The V gene's germline CDR1 is GTSNPN and CDR2 SVGIG (reference sequence). The CDR3 has 12 amino acids. V was pared by 0 bases and J by 7 bases, with 9 bases between. The CDR3 is CAWSVVRVEAFF. The CDR3 DNA reads TGTGCCTGGAGTGTCGTCAGGGTTGAAGCTTTCTTT.

The J gene is TRBJ1-1, the V gene TRBV4-3; 8 bases match TRBD1. Germline CDR1 is LGHNA and CDR2 is YSLEER. The CDR3 totals 15 residues. V trimming: 4 bases; J trimming: 0 bases; junction bases outside the gene matches: 4. CDR3 loop: CASSRDRSMNTEAFF. CDR3 DNA sequence: TGCGCCAGCAGCCGGGACAGGAGTATGAACACTGAAGCTTTCTTT.

The chain carries TRBV29-1 and TRBJ2-7; possible D gene TRBD2, 6 bases. The germline V gene has CDR1 SQVTM and CDR2 ANQGSEA. V shed 6 bases and J shed 4 bases, with 13 bases lying between them. The CDR3 extends over 12 amino acids. The CDR3 sequence is CSVRARGYEQYF. The CDR3 DNA reads as TGCAGCGTGAGGGCGCGGGGATACGAGCAGTACTTC.

V gene TRBV29-1 combines with J gene TRBJ2-2; TRBD1 might be the D (5 bases). Germline V lookup: CDR1 SQVTM, CDR2 ANQGSEA. The CDR3 contains 14 residues. V lost 4 bases to trimming and J lost 4 bases, with 13 bases between them. CDR3 nucleotides: TGCAGCGTTGCTGGGGCTGGTCGCACCGGGGAGCTGTTTTTT. Translated: CSVAGAGRTGELFF.

This sequence joins TRBV5-6 and TRBJ1-1; D possibly corresponds to TRBD1 (5 bases). Trimming left V 2 bases short and J 0 bases short, with 11 bases between. The V gene's germline CDR1 is SGHDT and CDR2 YYEEEE. The CDR3 is 15 residues long. The CDR3 is CASSFQRRVNTEAFF. The CDR3 DNA follows: TGTGCCAGCAGCTTTCAGCGCAGGGTGAACACTGAAGCTTTCTTT.

This clone was observed a few times. The chain carries TRBV10-3 and TRBJ2-1; TRBD1 matches 7 bases. With 8 bases clipped from V and 9 bases from J, the junction kept 19 bases outside the gene matches. Germline CDR1 ENHRY, CDR2 SYGVKD. CDR3 length: 16 amino acids. CDR3 DNA: TGTGCCATCTGCAACACTGACAGGGCGAATTGCGGTGAGCAGTTCTTC. It translates to CAICNTDRANCGEQFF.

The chain carries TRBV4-3 and TRBJ1-4; D is unclear. Trimming left V 0 bases short and J 7 bases short, with 9 bases between. CDR1 is LGHNA, CDR2 YSLEER, per germline. The CDR3 is 14 amino acids. CDR3: CASSQDAVGEKLFF. As DNA, the CDR3 is TGCGCCAGCAGCCAAGACGCGGTGGGTGAAAAACTGTTTTTT.

The chain is built from TRBV7-6 and TRBJ2-5; 7 bases map to TRBD1. CDR3 length: 14 amino acids. The germline V gene encodes CDR1 SGHVS and CDR2 FNYEAQ. V shed 2 bases, J shed 3 bases, and the junction held 3 bases outside the gene matches. CDR3: CASSLFRGKETQYF. The CDR3 DNA follows: TGTGCCAGCAGCTTATTCAGGGGGAAAGAGACCCAGTACTTC.

The chain joins TRBV5-6 to TRBJ2-7; D is undetermined. V lost 0 bases and J 4 bases, leaving 2 bases between the germline ends. Looked up from germline, CDR1 is SGHDT and CDR2 is YYEEEE. This CDR3 has 11 residues. CDR3 loop: CASSLDYEQYF. For the CDR3, the DNA is TGTGCCAGCAGCTTGGATTACGAGCAGTACTTC.

The chain is built from TRBV4-3 and TRBJ1-2; 9 bases fit TRBD1. Trimming cost V 0 bases and J 6 bases; bases outside gene matches: 5. The CDR3 covers 15 residues. CDR1 is LGHNA, CDR2 YSLEER, per germline. CDR3 DNA: TGCGCCAGCAGCCAAGAACAGGGGGCCTCCAATGGCTACACCTTC. This encodes CASSQEQGASNGYTF.

The chain carries TRBV30 and TRBJ2-1; 7 positions agree with TRBD2. J was trimmed by 7 bases and V by 4 bases; bases with no gene match: 10. Germline V gene sequence: CDR1 GTSNPN, CDR2 SVGIG (reference sequence). This CDR3 region has 14 residues. The CDR3 DNA reads as TGTGCCTGGAACTTTGGGGGAGGGGAGAATGAGCAGTTCTTC. Protein: CAWNFGGGENEQFF.

This sequence joins TRBV5-1 and TRBJ1-1, with D unresolved. Trimming left V 0 bases short and J 5 bases short, with 8 bases between. The germline gives CDR1 SGHRS, CDR2 YFSETQ. The CDR3 is 13 residues long. The CDR3 protein is CASSLATGTEAFF. The CDR3 DNA sequence: TGCGCCAGCAGCTTGGCTACGGGGACTGAAGCTTTCTTT. The whole variable domain, remainder taken from reference TRBV5-1 and TRBJ1-1, is KAGVTQTPRYLIKTRGQQVTLSCSPISGHRSVSWYQQTPGQGLQFLFEYFSETQRNKGNFPGRFSGRQFSNSRSEMNVSTLELGDSALYLCASSLATGTEAFFGQGTRLTVV.

This clone was observed a handful of times. The chain is built from TRBV7-2 and TRBJ2-5; 12 bases match TRBD2. There are 15 residues in the CDR3. Per germline, CDR1 SGHTA and CDR2 FQGNSA. Germline trimming cut 4 bases from V and 5 bases from J; bases unmatched to any gene: 5. CDR3 protein: CASSSSLAGGETQYF. The CDR3 DNA is TGTGCCAGCAGCTCCTCCCTAGCGGGGGGGGAGACCCAGTACTTC.

The chain couples TRBV29-1 to TRBJ1-2, with 7 positions matching TRBD1. Germline-derived CDR1 and CDR2 are SQVTM and ANQGSEA. The J segment lost 1 base and the V segment lost 3 bases, leaving 5 bases of the junction unmatched. This CDR3 region has 14 residues. The CDR3 bases are TGCAGCGTTGACGGAGGGGGCGTTAACTATGGCTACACCTTC. This encodes CSVDGGGVNYGYTF.